The rows below give T cell receptor beta chains drawn from one sample of a study of Ad26.COV2.S vaccination and SARS-CoV-2 variants. Here immunoSEQ multiplex PCR was the method, and the copy in TCRdb shows in-frame clones only, minus some. Among approximately 410,000 clones, approximately 90% were seen once, and the ten largest hold 3.6%. The sequenced sample was peripheral blood, obtained in a trial of Ad26.COV2.S vaccine versus placebo. The receptors come from a person between 18 and 60 years old who received the Ad26.COV2.S COVID-19 vaccine or a placebo. Each CDR3 is given with its conserved first and last residue. A D gene is named only where the DNA matches it firmly. Only some rows state a clone size, as once, few, many or a class for expanded clones.

>-|TRBJ2-7|TRBD1|TRBV19
CASSSQGAYEQYF
TGTGCCAGTAGCTCACAGGGGGCCTACGAGCAGTACTTC
>-|TRBJ1-1|TRBD1|TRBV5-6
CASSSDRGNTEAFF
TGTGCCAGCAGCTCGGACAGGGGAAACACTGAAGCTTTCTTT
>-|TRBJ2-7|TRBD1|TRBV18
CASSERGTGFNEQYF
TGTGCCAGCTCAGAACGGGGGACAGGTTTCAACGAGCAGTACTTC
>-|TRBJ2-6|-|TRBV30
CAWTPGGRANVLTF
TGTGCCTGGACTCCGGGCGGTCGGGCCAACGTCCTGACTTTC
>-|TRBJ2-2|-|TRBV7-3
CASSLNVGTGELFF
TGTGCCAGCAGCTTAAACGTCGGCACCGGGGAGCTGTTTTTT
>once|TRBJ1-6|TRBD1|TRBV19
CASSSVGTDYNSPLHF
TGTGCCAGTAGTAGCGTCGGGACAGATTATAATTCACCCCTCCACTTT
>-|TRBJ2-5|-|TRBV27
CASSSDRGRGLRGTQYF
TGTGCCAGCAGTTCCGACAGAGGAAGGGGCTTACGAGGGACCCAGTACTTC
>-|TRBJ1-5|-|TRBV6-5
CASSYGTNQPQHF
TGTGCCAGCAGTTACGGGACCAATCAGCCCCAGCATTTT
>-|TRBJ2-1|-|TRBV28
CASSLWDGPSEQFF
TGTGCCAGCAGTTTATGGGATGGTCCCAGTGAGCAGTTCTTC
>-|TRBJ2-2|-|TRBV6-1
CASSEPQQGYTGELFF
TGTGCCAGCAGTGAGCCGCAACAGGGATACACCGGGGAGCTGTTTTTT
>once|TRBJ2-3|-|TRBV27
CASSSLPDSLHTDTQYF
TGTGCCAGCAGTTCCCTTCCTGACAGCCTCCACACAGATACGCAGTATTTT
>-|TRBJ1-1|-|TRBV19
CATSATKNTEAFF
TGTGCCACCTCAGCGACAAAGAACACTGAAGCTTTCTTT
>-|TRBJ2-6|-|TRBV19
CASSFLRTGSGANVLTF
TGTGCCAGTAGTTTCCTCCGGACCGGCTCTGGGGCCAACGTCCTGACTTTC
>-|TRBJ2-3|-|TRBV7-6
CASSITGARAADTQYF
TGTGCCAGCAGCATTACGGGGGCTCGGGCAGCAGATACGCAGTATTTT
>-|TRBJ2-1|TRBD2|TRBV6-2/TRBV6-3
CASSYSTSGGAHEQFF
TGTGCCAGCAGTTACTCGACTAGCGGGGGGGCCCATGAGCAGTTCTTC
>-|TRBJ1-1|-|TRBV15
CATSNPREMNTEAFF
TGTGCCACCAGCAACCCCAGGGAGATGAACACTGAAGCTTTCTTT
>once|TRBJ2-3|TRBD2|TRBV7-3
CASSLTSGPMNTQYF
TGTGCCAGCAGCTTAACTAGCGGGCCAATGAATACGCAGTATTTT
>-|TRBJ2-7|TRBD2|TRBV7-3
CASSLRSGREQYF
TGTGCCAGCAGCTTAAGAAGCGGGAGAGAGCAGTACTTC
>-|TRBJ2-3|TRBD2|TRBV7-9
CASSATSGGGADTQYF
TGTGCCAGCAGCGCAACTAGCGGGGGAGGGGCAGATACGCAGTATTTT
>-|TRBJ1-1|-|TRBV5-4
CASSSWGDWDEAFF
TGTGCCAGCAGCTCTTGGGGAGACTGGGATGAAGCTTTCTTT
>-|TRBJ1-2|-|TRBV7-2
CASSFFGDSYGYTF
TGTGCCAGCAGCTTTTTCGGGGATTCCTATGGCTACACCTTC
>-|TRBJ2-1|TRBD2|TRBV5-5
CASSLSGAWFDEQFF
TGTGCCAGCAGCCTGAGCGGGGCCTGGTTCGATGAGCAGTTCTTC
>once|TRBJ2-4|-|TRBV2
CASSGSLQWGSLKNIQYF
TGTGCCAGCAGTGGTAGCCTCCAATGGGGGTCGCTTAAAAACATTCAGTACTTC
>-|TRBJ1-1|-|TRBV6-2/TRBV6-3
CASSYTKQGTEAFF
TGTGCCAGCAGTTACACAAAACAGGGCACTGAAGCTTTCTTT
>-|TRBJ2-6|-|TRBV10-3
CAISVPSGANVLTF
TGTGCCATCAGTGTTCCCTCTGGGGCCAACGTCCTGACTTTC
>-|TRBJ1-5|-|TRBV9
CASSSGPFSNQPQHF
TGTGCCAGCAGCTCCGGACCGTTTAGCAATCAGCCCCAGCATTTT
>-|TRBJ2-7|-|TRBV7-2
CASSLAATYPYEQYF
TGTGCCAGCAGCTTAGCTGCGACCTACCCCTACGAGCAGTACTTC
>-|TRBJ2-2|TRBD1|TRBV9
CASSAYDRGPNTGELFF
TGTGCCAGCAGCGCGTATGACAGGGGGCCGAACACCGGGGAGCTGTTTTTT
>-|TRBJ2-7|TRBD1|TRBV4-3
CASSPGTGDYEQYF
TGCGCCAGCAGCCCGGGGACAGGGGACTACGAGCAGTACTTC
>-|TRBJ2-5|-|TRBV28
CASSSRQANQETQYF
TGTGCCAGCAGTTCACGACAGGCTAACCAAGAGACCCAGTACTTC
>-|TRBJ2-5|TRBD1|TRBV30
CAWSTGGQETQYF
TGTGCCTGGAGTACAGGGGGCCAAGAGACCCAGTACTTC
>-|TRBJ1-4|-|TRBV3-1/TRBV3-2
CASSQGRGGGEKLFF
TGTGCCAGCAGCCAAGGGAGGGGGGGAGGTGAAAAACTGTTTTTT
>-|TRBJ2-3|-|TRBV6-5
CASSSVGGGTDTQYF
TGTGCCAGCAGTTCCGTCGGGGGAGGCACAGATACGCAGTATTTT
>-|TRBJ1-5|TRBD1|TRBV18
CASSPDRGGNQPQHF
TGTGCCAGCTCACCCGACAGGGGTGGGAATCAGCCCCAGCATTTT
>-|TRBJ2-5|-|TRBV7-2
CASSSHRGGEETQYF
TGTGCCAGCAGCTCACACAGGGGAGGGGAAGAGACCCAGTACTTC
>-|TRBJ2-1|-|TRBV28
CASRGKGWAGILNEQFF
TGTGCCAGCAGGGGCAAGGGGTGGGCAGGGATCTTGAATGAGCAGTTCTTC
>-|TRBJ2-5|-|TRBV7-3
CASSSSSYQETQYF
TGTGCCAGCAGCTCTTCGTCGTACCAAGAGACCCAGTACTTC
>-|TRBJ1-2|-|TRBV6-6
CATHLQGYTF
TGTGCCACTCACCTTCAGGGCTACACCTTC
>once|TRBJ2-7|-|TRBV5-8
CASSPHYEQYF
TGTGCCAGCAGCCCCCACTACGAGCAGTACTTC
>-|TRBJ2-2|TRBD1|TRBV29-1
CSAQGGNTGELFF
TGCAGCGCACAGGGGGGTAACACCGGGGAGCTGTTTTTT
>-|TRBJ1-5|-|TRBV7-9
CASSSWQGSNQPQHF
TGTGCCAGCAGCTCGTGGCAGGGCAGCAATCAGCCCCAGCATTTT
>-|TRBJ2-7|-|TRBV11-2
CASSPLGGISYEQYF
TGTGCCAGCAGCCCCCTGGGGGGTATTTCCTACGAGCAGTACTTC
>-|TRBJ1-6|-|TRBV6-5
CASNRRQGNPPLHF
TGTGCCAGCAATAGAAGGCAGGGGAACCCACCCCTCCACTTT
>-|TRBJ1-6|-|TRBV6-6
CASSYSGGTSSPLHF
TGTGCCAGCAGTTACTCAGGAGGGACGAGTTCACCCCTCCACTTT
>-|TRBJ2-5|TRBD1|TRBV19
CASSPWAGGQETQYF
TGTGCCAGTAGTCCCTGGGCAGGGGGCCAAGAGACCCAGTACTTC